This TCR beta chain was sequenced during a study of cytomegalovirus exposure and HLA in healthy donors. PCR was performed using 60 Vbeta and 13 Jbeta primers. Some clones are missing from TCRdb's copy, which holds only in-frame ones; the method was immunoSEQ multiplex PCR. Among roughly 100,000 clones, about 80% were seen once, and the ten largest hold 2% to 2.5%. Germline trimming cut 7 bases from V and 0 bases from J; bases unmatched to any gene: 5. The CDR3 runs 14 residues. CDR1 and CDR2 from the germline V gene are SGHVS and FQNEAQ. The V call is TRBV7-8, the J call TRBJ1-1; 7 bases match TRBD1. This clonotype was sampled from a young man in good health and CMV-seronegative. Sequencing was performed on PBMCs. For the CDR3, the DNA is TGTGCCAGCACCAGGGGGAATCTGAACACTGAAGCTTTCTTT. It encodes CASTRGNLNTEAFF.